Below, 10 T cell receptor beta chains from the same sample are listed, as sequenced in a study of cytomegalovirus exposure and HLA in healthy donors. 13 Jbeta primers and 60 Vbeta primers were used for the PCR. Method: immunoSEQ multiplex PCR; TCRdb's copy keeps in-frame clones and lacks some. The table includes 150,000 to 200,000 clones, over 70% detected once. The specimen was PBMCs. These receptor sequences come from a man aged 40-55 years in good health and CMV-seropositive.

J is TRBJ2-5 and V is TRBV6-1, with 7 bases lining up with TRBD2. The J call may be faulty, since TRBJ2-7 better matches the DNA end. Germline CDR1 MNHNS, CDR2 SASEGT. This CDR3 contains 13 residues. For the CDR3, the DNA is TGTGCCAGCAACCCCGGCGGGAGCTACGAGCAGTACTTC. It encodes CASNPGGSYEQYF.

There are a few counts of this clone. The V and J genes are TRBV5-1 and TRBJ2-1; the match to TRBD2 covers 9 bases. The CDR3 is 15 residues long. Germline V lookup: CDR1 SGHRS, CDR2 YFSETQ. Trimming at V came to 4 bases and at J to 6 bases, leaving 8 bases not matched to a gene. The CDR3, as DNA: TGCGCCAGCAGCCCCCGAAGTAGCGGGGGCAATGAGCAGTTCTTC. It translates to CASSPRSSGGNEQFF.

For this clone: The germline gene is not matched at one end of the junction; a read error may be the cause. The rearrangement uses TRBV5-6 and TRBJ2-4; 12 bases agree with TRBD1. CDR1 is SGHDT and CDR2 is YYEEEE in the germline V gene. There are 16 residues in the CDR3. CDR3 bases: TGTGCCAGCAGCTCCTCCGGGACAGGGGGCAGAAACAGTCAGTACTTC. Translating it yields CASSSSGTGGRNSQYF.

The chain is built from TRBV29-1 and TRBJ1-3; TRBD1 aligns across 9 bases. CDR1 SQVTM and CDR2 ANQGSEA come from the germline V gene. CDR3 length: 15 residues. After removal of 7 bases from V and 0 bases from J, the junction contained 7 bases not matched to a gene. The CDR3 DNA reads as TGCAGCGCAGGACAGGGGTCGATCTCTGGAAACACCATATATTTT. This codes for CSAGQGSISGNTIYF.

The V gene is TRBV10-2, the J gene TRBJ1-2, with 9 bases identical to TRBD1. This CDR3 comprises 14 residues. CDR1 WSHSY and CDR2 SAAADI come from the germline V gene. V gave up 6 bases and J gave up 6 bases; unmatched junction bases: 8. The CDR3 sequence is CASSRDRDVHGYTF. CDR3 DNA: TGCGCCAGCAGCCGGGACAGGGATGTTCATGGCTACACCTTC.

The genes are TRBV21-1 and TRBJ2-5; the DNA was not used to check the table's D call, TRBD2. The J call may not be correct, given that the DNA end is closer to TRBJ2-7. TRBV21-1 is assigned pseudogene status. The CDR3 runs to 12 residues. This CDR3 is CASGLATREQYF. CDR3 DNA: TGTGCCAGCGGCTTAGCGACTCGCGAGCAGTACTTC.

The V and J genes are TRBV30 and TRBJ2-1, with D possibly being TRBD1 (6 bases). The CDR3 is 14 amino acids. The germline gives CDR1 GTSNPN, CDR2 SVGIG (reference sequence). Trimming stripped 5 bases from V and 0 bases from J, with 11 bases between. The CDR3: CAWARGSSYNEQFF. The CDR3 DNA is TGTGCCTGGGCTAGGGGGAGCTCCTACAATGAGCAGTTCTTC.

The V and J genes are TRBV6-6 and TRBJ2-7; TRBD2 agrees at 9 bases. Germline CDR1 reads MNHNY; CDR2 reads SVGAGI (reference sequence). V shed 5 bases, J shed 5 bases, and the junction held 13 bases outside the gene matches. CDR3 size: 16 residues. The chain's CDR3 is CASSPPHAGGSHEQYF. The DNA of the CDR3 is TGTGCCAGCAGTCCCCCCCATGCGGGAGGGTCCCACGAGCAGTACTTC.

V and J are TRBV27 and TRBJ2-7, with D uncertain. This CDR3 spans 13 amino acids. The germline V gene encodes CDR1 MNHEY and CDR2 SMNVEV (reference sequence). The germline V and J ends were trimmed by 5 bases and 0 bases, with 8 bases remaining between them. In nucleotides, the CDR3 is TGTGCCAGCAGTCGGGTCGTCTCCTACGAGCAGTACTTC. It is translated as CASSRVVSYEQYF.

DNA of the CDR3: TGTGCCAGCAGTGAAATAGTTTGGGGCGGTGGTGGCTACACCTTC. Encoded protein: CASSEIVWGGGGYTF. The genes are TRBV2 and TRBJ1-2, with D possibly matching TRBD1 (5 bases). V lost 2 bases, J lost 7 bases, and 17 bases lay in between. The CDR3 is 15 amino acids. Germline V gene lookup returns CDR1 SNHLY and CDR2 FYNNEI.